A selection of T cell receptor beta chains follows, all from one sample in a study of shared clonotypes between healthy human individuals. TCRdb keeps only in-frame clones here, not all; method: immunoSEQ multiplex PCR. Seen here are some 1,400,000 clones, approximately 96% observed once, and the top ten hold approximately 1.1%. The sample taken for sequencing was naive CD4+ T cells sorted from blood. The receptors were gathered from a man aged 25 to 40 in good health. Both conserved end residues are part of each CDR3. Fields, in order: CDR3 DNA, CDR3 protein, D gene, V gene, clone size, J gene. A D gene is named only where the DNA matches it firmly. A clone size is listed for some rows: how often the clone was seen (once, few, many), or a class if it is expanded.

CDR3 DNA: TGTGCCAGCAGCCCGGGAAGCACCAACAATGAGCAGTTCTTC
CDR3 protein: CASSPGSTNNEQFF
D gene: -
V gene: TRBV7-3
clone size: once
J gene: TRBJ2-1

CDR3 DNA: TGTGCCAGCTCACCAATACTAGCGGGAGCCTACAATGAGCAGTTCTTC
CDR3 protein: CASSPILAGAYNEQFF
D gene: TRBD2
V gene: TRBV18
clone size: -
J gene: TRBJ2-1

CDR3 DNA: TGTGCCACCAGCAGTGGCCATGAGTTCCCTAGCGGGAGGGCAGCCTACAATGAGCAGTTCTTC
CDR3 protein: CATSSGHEFPSGRAAYNEQFF
D gene: TRBD2
V gene: TRBV15
clone size: once
J gene: TRBJ2-1

CDR3 DNA: TGTGCCAGCAGCTTGAAAGGGCAAGGGCTGGGTGGCTACACCTTC
CDR3 protein: CASSLKGQGLGGYTF
D gene: -
V gene: TRBV5-4
clone size: -
J gene: TRBJ1-2

CDR3 DNA: TGTGCCAGCAGTTTATCGCCACAGAGAAGCTCCTACGAGCAGTACTTC
CDR3 protein: CASSLSPQRSSYEQYF
D gene: -
V gene: TRBV27
clone size: -
J gene: TRBJ2-7

CDR3 DNA: TGTGCCAGCAGTTTAGGGGGACTACTCACCTACAATGAGCAGTTCTTC
CDR3 protein: CASSLGGLLTYNEQFF
D gene: TRBD2
V gene: TRBV28
clone size: -
J gene: TRBJ2-1

CDR3 DNA: TGTGCCAGCAGCAAAGCGCCTTCGACAGGATACACTGAAGCTTTCTTT
CDR3 protein: CASSKAPSTGYTEAFF
D gene: -
V gene: TRBV21-1
clone size: -
J gene: TRBJ1-1

CDR3 DNA: TGTGCCAGCAGCTTATCAGGGAATCAGCCCCAGCATTTT
CDR3 protein: CASSLSGNQPQHF
D gene: -
V gene: TRBV7-8
clone size: -
J gene: TRBJ1-5

CDR3 DNA: TGTGCCAGCCGACGAGATATGCTTCCTACGAAGCAGTACTTC
CDR3 protein: CASRRDMLPTKQYF
D gene: -
V gene: TRBV18
clone size: -
J gene: TRBJ2-7

CDR3 DNA: TGTGCCAGCAGCCAAGGGGGCTACAATGAGCAGTTCTTC
CDR3 protein: CASSQGGYNEQFF
D gene: -
V gene: TRBV7-9
clone size: -
J gene: TRBJ2-1

CDR3 DNA: TGTGCCAGCAGTATTGGGCTTAGTAACTACGAGCAGTACTTC
CDR3 protein: CASSIGLSNYEQYF
D gene: -
V gene: TRBV28
clone size: -
J gene: TRBJ2-7

CDR3 DNA: TGTGCCAGCAGCATCCCGGGACTAGCGACACAGGGGGAGACCCAGTACTTC
CDR3 protein: CASSIPGLATQGETQYF
D gene: TRBD2
V gene: TRBV5-4
clone size: -
J gene: TRBJ2-5

CDR3 DNA: TGTGCCAGCAGCTTTGGAGAACTCTACGAGCAGTACTTC
CDR3 protein: CASSFGELYEQYF
D gene: -
V gene: TRBV7-2
clone size: -
J gene: TRBJ2-7

CDR3 DNA: TGTGCCAGCAGCTTAGAGGCAGGGGGCTACACTGAAGCTTTCTTT
CDR3 protein: CASSLEAGGYTEAFF
D gene: TRBD1
V gene: TRBV7-3
clone size: once
J gene: TRBJ1-1

CDR3 DNA: TGTGCCACGAGGGTGGGGGTGGCGGACACTGAAGCTTTCTTT
CDR3 protein: CATRVGVADTEAFF
D gene: -
V gene: TRBV28
clone size: -
J gene: TRBJ1-1

CDR3 DNA: TGTGCCAGCAGCTTGGCTGGCGGGGGGTACCAAGAGACCCAGTACTTC
CDR3 protein: CASSLAGGGYQETQYF
D gene: TRBD2
V gene: TRBV5-6
clone size: -
J gene: TRBJ2-5

CDR3 DNA: TGTGCCAGCAGCTTAGGAGCGGGAGGGATTTACGAGCAGTACTTC
CDR3 protein: CASSLGAGGIYEQYF
D gene: TRBD2
V gene: TRBV7-9
clone size: -
J gene: TRBJ2-7

CDR3 DNA: TGTGCCAGCTCACCATACACAGATAGACAAGAGACCCAGTACTTC
CDR3 protein: CASSPYTDRQETQYF
D gene: -
V gene: TRBV18
clone size: -
J gene: TRBJ2-5

CDR3 DNA: TGTGCCAGCAGCGAAAGACAGGGGAAGATGAATGAGCAGTTCTTC
CDR3 protein: CASSERQGKMNEQFF
D gene: TRBD1
V gene: TRBV9
clone size: -
J gene: TRBJ2-1

CDR3 DNA: TGTGCCAGCAGGGGCAAACTAGCGGCACTAGCCAAAAACATTCAGTACTTC
CDR3 protein: CASRGKLAALAKNIQYF
D gene: TRBD2
V gene: TRBV28
clone size: -
J gene: TRBJ2-4